The 29 T cell receptor beta chains below were found in one sample sequenced in a study of CD8+ T cells in alopecia areata. Extracted RNA was reverse transcribed into cDNA, the sequencing template. Using immunoSEQ multiplex PCR, the repertoire was profiled, and TCRdb retains in-frame clones only, with some absent. The sample yields around 200,000 clones, around 50% seen once. This sample's treatment: oral pan-JAK inhibitor, 5-10 mg twice daily. This specimen was CD8+ T cells sorted from blood, taken at week 24, from a patient treated with tofacitinib. The receptors were gathered from a human donor with alopecia areata.

The V call is TRBV7-9, the J call TRBJ2-3, with D uncertain. The CDR3 is 13 amino acids. V was clipped by 5 bases and J by 2 bases, with 8 bases between them. Germline V CDR1 and CDR2: SEHNR, FQNEAQ (reference sequence). CDR3: CASSLLNTDTQYF. The CDR3 bases are TGTGCCAGCAGCCTTTTAAACACAGATACGCAGTATTTT.

CDR3 protein: CASTPTGELFF. CDR3 DNA: TGTGCCAGCACCCCCACCGGGGAGCTGTTTTTT. The rearrangement links TRBV6-6 to TRBJ2-2, with D unclear. This CDR3 has 11 residues. V lost 7 bases and J lost 4, with 4 bases in between. CDR1 MNHNY and CDR2 SVGAGI come from the germline V gene (reference sequence).

The gene calls are TRBV30 and TRBJ1-4; D possibly corresponds to TRBD1 (6 bases). This CDR3 region has 16 residues. V was shortened by 1 base and J by 3 bases, with 15 bases between the two germline ends. Germline V CDR1 and CDR2: GTSNPN, SVGIG (reference sequence). The CDR3 sequence: CAWSEGSGGPNEKLFF. In DNA, the CDR3 is TGTGCCTGGAGTGAGGGCAGTGGGGGCCCTAATGAAAAACTGTTTTTT.

The rearrangement links TRBV9 to TRBJ1-1; a weak D match, TRBD1 (5 bases). CDR3 length equals 15 residues. The V and J ends lost 4 bases and 4 bases respectively, with 17 bases between them. Germline V lookup: CDR1 SGDLS, CDR2 YYNGEE. CDR3 nucleotide sequence: TGTGCCAGCAGCATGGGGCCAGTTTGGGGCACTGAAGCTTTCTTT. Translation gives CASSMGPVWGTEAFF. Variable domain in full (rest from reference TRBV9 and TRBJ1-1): DSGVTQTPKHLITATGQRVTLRCSPRSGDLSVYWYQQSLDQGLQFLIQYYNGEERAKGNILERFSAQQFPDLHSELNLSSLELGDSALYFCASSMGPVWGTEAFFGQGTRLTVV.

This chain links TRBV25-1 with TRBJ2-1, with D possibly matching TRBD2 (5 bases). Trimming cost V 3 bases and J 4 bases, with 7 bases left between them. The CDR3 length is 13 residues. Germline V gene lookup returns CDR1 MGHDK and CDR2 SYGVNS. CDR3 loop: CASSDGLYNEQFF. The CDR3 coding sequence is TGTGCCAGCAGTGACGGACTGTACAATGAGCAGTTCTTC.

In its sample, this clone was seen once. This chain joins TRBV4-2 and TRBJ1-1; D may be TRBD1 (5 bases). Germline values: CDR1 LGHNA, CDR2 YNFKEQ. The CDR3 is made up of 14 amino acids. The V and J ends lost 0 bases and 6 bases respectively, with 11 bases between them. The CDR3 nucleotides are TGTGCCAGCAGCCAAGATCTGTTGGGGCCTGAAGCTTTCTTT. It yields the protein CASSQDLLGPEAFF.

The V gene is TRBV13, the J gene TRBJ1-2, with 9 bases matching TRBD1. The CDR3 is made up of 17 amino acids. Germline trimming cut 0 bases from V and 3 bases from J; bases unmatched to any gene: 8. Germline V gene lookup returns CDR1 PRHDT and CDR2 FYEKMQ (reference sequence). This CDR3 is CASSLGRGQGKYYGYTF. The CDR3, as DNA: TGTGCCAGCAGCTTAGGGAGGGGACAGGGAAAATACTATGGCTACACCTTC.

The rearrangement links TRBV5-6 to TRBJ2-4, with D perhaps TRBD1 (5 bases). V lost 4 bases and J lost 6, with 11 bases in between. The CDR3 length is 13 residues. Germline CDR1 is SGHDT and CDR2 is YYEEEE. The CDR3 DNA reads TGTGCCAGCAGCATTGATCAGGGAAACATTCAGTACTTC. Translating it yields CASSIDQGNIQYF.

The chain has TRBV27 and TRBJ2-1; D is tentatively TRBD1 or TRBD2 (5 bases each). Per the germline V gene, CDR1 is MNHEY and CDR2 is SMNVEV (reference sequence). The V and J ends lost 10 bases and 6 bases respectively, with 19 bases between them. There are 14 residues in the CDR3. DNA for the CDR3: TGTGCCACCGAGGGGATGGGGTCGTCCAATGAGCAGTTCTTC. Translation: CATEGMGSSNEQFF.

The chain links TRBV2 to TRBJ2-3; perhaps TRBD2 as D (5 bases). Germline V CDR1 and CDR2: SNHLY, FYNNEI. Trimming took off 7 bases at V and 2 bases at J, with 13 bases between the two ends. The CDR3 has 14 residues. The CDR3 is CASIGLPATDTQYF. The CDR3 region has the DNA TGTGCCAGCATTGGACTGCCCGCCACAGATACGCAGTATTTT. Looking up the rest from reference TRBV2 and TRBJ2-3 gives the full variable domain: EPEVTQTPSHQVTQMGQEVILRCVPISNHLYFYWYRQILGQKVEFLVSFYNNEISEKSEIFDDQFSVERPDGSNFTLKIRSTKLEDSAMYFCASIGLPATDTQYFGPGTRLTVL.

This rearrangement joins TRBV7-9 to TRBJ2-7; tentatively, D is TRBD1 (6 bases). This CDR3 comprises 15 residues. Germline values: CDR1 SEHNR, CDR2 FQNEAQ (reference sequence). Trimming removed 5 bases from V and 2 bases from J, with 16 bases in between. The CDR3 sequence: CASSPTGPLTYEQYF. The CDR3 nucleotides are TGTGCCAGCAGCCCCACAGGGCCACTCACCTACGAGCAGTACTTC.

This chain uses TRBV12-5 with TRBJ2-6; D might be TRBD1 (6 bases). CDR3 length: 17 amino acids. The V gene's germline CDR1 is LGHNT and CDR2 FRNRAP. With 3 bases removed from V and 0 bases from J, the gap between germline ends came to 12 bases. The CDR3 loop is CASGFRDNLSGANVLTF. In DNA form, the CDR3 reads TGTGCTAGTGGTTTCCGGGACAACCTCTCTGGGGCCAACGTCCTGACTTTC.

The rearrangement links TRBV5-1 to TRBJ1-6; D is unclear. The CDR3 extends over 17 amino acids. V lost 1 base, J lost 6 bases, and 17 bases lay in between. The germline CDR1 and CDR2 sequences are SGHRS and YFSETQ. CDR3 region: CASSLKMASSTNSPLHF. In nucleotides, the CDR3 is TGCGCCAGCAGCTTGAAGATGGCAAGCAGCACTAATTCACCCCTCCACTTT.

The chain recombines TRBV29-1 with TRBJ2-3, with D perhaps TRBD2 (6 bases). The CDR3 runs to 15 residues. With 5 bases removed from V and 0 bases from J, the gap between germline ends came to 15 bases. CDR1 and CDR2 (germline): SQVTM, ANQGSEA. CDR3 protein: CSVSPLARSTDTQYF. The CDR3 coding sequence is TGCAGCGTTTCCCCTCTAGCGCGGAGCACAGATACGCAGTATTTT.

J is TRBJ2-2 and V is TRBV18; a possible D gene is TRBD1 (6 bases). CDR1 and CDR2 (germline): KGHSH, LQKENI. The ends were cut back, 3 bases at V and 0 bases at J, with 11 bases in the middle. The CDR3 loop spans 16 amino acids. The DNA for the CDR3 is TGTGCCAGCTCACCGACAGGTTCCTCGAACACCGGGGAGCTGTTTTTT. It codes for CASSPTGSSNTGELFF.

The V call is TRBV5-1, the J call TRBJ2-3; TRBD2 matches 8 bases. The CDR3 contains 14 residues. The germline gives CDR1 SGHRS, CDR2 YFSETQ. With 2 bases clipped from V and 5 bases from J, the junction kept 4 bases outside the gene matches. The CDR3 region has the DNA TGCGCCAGCAGCTTAACGGGAGGGGAAGATACGCAGTATTTT. Amino acid sequence: CASSLTGGEDTQYF.

This clone was counted a few times. The CDR3 reads CASSFGGTNQPQHF. The CDR3 coding sequence is TGTGCCAGCAGTTTCGGGGGTACCAATCAGCCCCAGCATTTT. The chain combines TRBV13 with TRBJ1-5; TRBD1 might be the D (5 bases). Germline V gene sequence: CDR1 PRHDT, CDR2 FYEKMQ (reference sequence). The CDR3 consists of 14 residues. The ends were cut back, 6 bases at V and 3 bases at J, with 12 bases in the middle.

The genes are TRBV2 and TRBJ1-5; D not resolved. Between the trimmed V and J ends, which lost 6 bases and 7 bases, there was a span of 7 bases. This CDR3 is built from 11 residues. The V gene's germline CDR1 is SNHLY and CDR2 FYNNEI. The CDR3 sequence: CASRVGQPQHF. The CDR3 DNA sequence: TGTGCCAGCAGGGTCGGCCAGCCCCAGCATTTT.

This clone was counted a few times. The genes are TRBV7-2 and TRBJ2-3; D perhaps matches TRBD2 (5 bases). V lost 4 bases to trimming and J lost 2 bases, with 16 bases between them. CDR1 and CDR2 from the germline V gene are SGHTA and FQGNSA. The CDR3 runs 16 residues. CDR3 sequence (DNA): TGTGCCAGCAGCTCGTTAGGGAGTACTTACACAGATACGCAGTATTTT. Translating gives CASSSLGSTYTDTQYF.

J is TRBJ2-5 and V is TRBV19; 9 nucleotides align to TRBD2. The CDR3 spans 15 residues. Germline-derived CDR1 and CDR2 are LNHDA and SQIVND (reference sequence). V trimming: 4 bases; J trimming: 0 bases; junction bases outside the gene matches: 3. CDR3 sequence (DNA): TGTGCCAGTAGTACTAGCGGGGTGTACCAAGAGACCCAGTACTTC. Its protein is CASSTSGVYQETQYF. Based on the CDR3 plus reference TRBV19 and TRBJ2-5, the full variable domain is DGGITQSPKYLFRKEGQNVTLSCEQNLNHDAMYWYRQDPGQGLRLIYYSQIVNDFQKGDIAEGYSVSREKKESFPLTVTSAQKNPTAFYLCASSTSGVYQETQYFGPGTRLLVL.

The chain uses TRBV30 and TRBJ2-5, with a possible D match to TRBD1 (5 bases). The CDR3 spans 12 residues. Trimming removed 5 bases from V and 3 bases from J, with 10 bases in between. The germline gives CDR1 GTSNPN, CDR2 SVGIG (reference sequence). CDR3 coding DNA: TGTGCCTGGGACCCAGGGAAAGAGACCCAGTACTTC. It codes for CAWDPGKETQYF.

The chain carries TRBV15 and TRBJ2-2; TRBD2 matches at 13 bases. Trimming removed 0 bases from V and 0 bases from J; junction bases left unmatched: 7. Germline-derived CDR1 and CDR2 are LNHNV and YYDKDF (reference sequence). The CDR3 spans 20 residues. The CDR3 region has the DNA TGTGCCACCAGCAGAGATTGGGGACTAGCGGGGCTTACGAACACCGGGGAGCTGTTTTTT. Amino acids: CATSRDWGLAGLTNTGELFF.

The chain links TRBV29-1 to TRBJ1-2, with D perhaps matching TRBD1 (5 bases). Germline CDR1 SQVTM, CDR2 ANQGSEA. This CDR3 is 15 amino acids long. The V end lost 0 bases, the J end lost 7 bases, and 18 bases lay between the germline ends. This CDR3 reads CSVEDPRGKRGGYTF. The CDR3 bases are TGCAGCGTTGAAGATCCCAGAGGGAAAAGGGGTGGCTACACCTTC.

This clone was recorded a few times. The chain uses TRBV27 and TRBJ2-7, with 7 bases lining up with TRBD1. J gave up 6 bases and V 0 bases, and 5 bases lay outside the gene matches. The CDR3 covers 14 residues. Per germline, CDR1 MNHEY and CDR2 SMNVEV (reference sequence). This CDR3 reads CASSLSPQGTEQYF. In nucleotides, the CDR3 is TGTGCCAGCAGTTTATCTCCACAGGGGACCGAGCAGTACTTC.

This clone was picked up a small number of times. V is TRBV7-9 and J is TRBJ2-1; possible D gene TRBD2, 6 bases. This CDR3 comprises 16 residues. V lost 6 bases to trimming and J lost 4 bases, with 19 bases between them. Looked up from germline, CDR1 is SEHNR and CDR2 is FQNEAQ (reference sequence). The CDR3 loop is CASRDEGTGGYNEQFF. In nucleotides, the CDR3 is TGTGCCAGCAGGGACGAGGGGACTGGGGGATACAATGAGCAGTTCTTC.

The sample holds a few counts of this clone. V is TRBV2 and J is TRBJ1-1; no firm D call. Germline loops: CDR1 SNHLY, CDR2 FYNNEI. The length of the CDR3 is 13 residues. The ends were cut back, 0 bases at V and 7 bases at J, with 9 bases in the middle. DNA for the CDR3: TGTGCCAGCAGTGAAGCGACGACATTTGAAGCTTTCTTT. Amino acids: CASSEATTFEAFF.

The J gene is TRBJ1-1, the V gene TRBV7-2; 8 positions agree with TRBD1. There are 16 residues in the CDR3. CDR1 is SGHTA and CDR2 is FQGNSA in the germline V gene. V dropped 5 bases and J dropped 0; count of bases not matched to a gene: 8. The CDR3 loop reads CASSAPRDRLNTEAFF. CDR3 in DNA: TGTGCCAGCAGCGCCCCCCGGGACAGGCTGAACACTGAAGCTTTCTTT.

The V gene is TRBV4-1, the J gene TRBJ1-2, with TRBD1 matching over 10 bases. CDR3 size: 16 residues. V lost 3 bases to trimming and J lost 6 bases; unmatched junction nucleotides: 10. Germline lookup yields CDR1 MGHRA and CDR2 YSYEKL. CDR3 in amino acids: CASSHKTGGGLDGYTF. The CDR3 DNA reads as TGCGCCAGCAGCCATAAGACAGGGGGCGGTTTGGATGGCTACACCTTC.

This clone was observed a few times. The chain couples TRBV30 to TRBJ1-6; D might be TRBD1 (5 bases). Germline loops: CDR1 GTSNPN, CDR2 SVGIG (reference sequence). This CDR3 is 14 amino acids long. Trimming removed 3 bases at V and 6 bases at J, with 12 bases between. The CDR3 nucleotides are TGTGCCTGGAGCCCGACAGTGTTTAATTCACCCCTCCACTTT. Translating it yields CAWSPTVFNSPLHF.